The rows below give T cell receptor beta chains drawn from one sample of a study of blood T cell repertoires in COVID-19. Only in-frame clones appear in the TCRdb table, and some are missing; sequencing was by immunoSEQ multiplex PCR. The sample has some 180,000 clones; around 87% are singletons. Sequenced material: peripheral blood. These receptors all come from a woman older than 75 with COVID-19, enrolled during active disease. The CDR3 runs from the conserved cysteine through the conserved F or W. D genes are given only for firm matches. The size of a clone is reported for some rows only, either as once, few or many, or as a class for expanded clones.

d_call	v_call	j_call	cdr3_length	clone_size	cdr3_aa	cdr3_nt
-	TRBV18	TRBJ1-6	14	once	CASSPLSVGSPLHF	TGTGCCAGCTCACCACTGAGCGTAGGTTCACCCCTCCACTTT
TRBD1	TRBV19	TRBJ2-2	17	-	CASSLRAGTGGEGELFF	TGTGCCAGTAGTCTCCGGGCCGGGACAGGGGGCGAAGGGGAGCTGTTTTTT
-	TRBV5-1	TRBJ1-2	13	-	CASSLSWGEGYTF	TGCGCCAGCAGCTTGTCTTGGGGCGAGGGCTACACCTTC
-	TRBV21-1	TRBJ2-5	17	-	CASSKGASGRVDETQYF	TGTGCCAGCAGCAAAGGCGCAAGCGGGAGGGTGGACGAGACCCAGTACTTC
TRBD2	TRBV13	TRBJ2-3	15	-	CASSRGLAVTDTQYF	TGTGCCAGCAGCCGGGGACTAGCAGTGACAGATACGCAGTATTTT
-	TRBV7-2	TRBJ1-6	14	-	CASSGETRGSPLHF	TGTGCCAGCAGCGGGGAGACACGGGGTTCACCCCTCCACTTT
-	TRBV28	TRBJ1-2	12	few	CASSTGGTSTTF	TGTGCCAGCAGTACGGGCGGGACGTCGACCACCTTC
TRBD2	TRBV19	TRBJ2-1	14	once	CASSISGVYNEQFF	TGTGCCAGTAGTATTAGCGGGGTGTACAATGAGCAGTTCTTC
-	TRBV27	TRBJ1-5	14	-	CASSSTGSHQPQHF	TGTGCCAGCAGTTCCACAGGGTCCCATCAGCCCCAGCATTTT
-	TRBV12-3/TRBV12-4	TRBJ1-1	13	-	CASSSTGNTEAFF	TGTGCCAGCAGCTCCACAGGGAACACTGAAGCTTTCTTT
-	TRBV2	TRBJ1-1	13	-	CASRGQMNTEAFF	TGTGCCAGCAGGGGACAAATGAACACTGAAGCTTTCTTT
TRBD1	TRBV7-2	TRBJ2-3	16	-	CASSSSRGTGTDTQYF	TGTGCCAGCAGCTCTTCCAGAGGGACAGGCACAGATACGCAGTATTTT
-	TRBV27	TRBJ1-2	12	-	CASSLRGSGYTF	TGTGCCAGCAGTTTAAGAGGATCCGGCTACACCTTC
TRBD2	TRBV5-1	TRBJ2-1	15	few	CASSFSGSSYNEQFF	TGCGCCAGCAGTTTTAGCGGGAGCTCCTACAATGAGCAGTTCTTC
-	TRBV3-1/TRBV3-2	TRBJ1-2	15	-	CASSQDGAGLVGYTF	TGTGCCAGCAGCCAAGATGGGGCAGGGTTAGTTGGCTACACCTTC
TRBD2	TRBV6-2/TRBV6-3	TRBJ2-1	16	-	CASSLTSGSIGNEQFF	TGTGCCAGCAGTCTTACTAGCGGGAGCATAGGAAATGAGCAGTTCTTC
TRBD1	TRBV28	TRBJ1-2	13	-	CASSLDRRSGYTF	TGTGCCAGCAGCTTGGACAGGAGGAGCGGCTACACCTTC
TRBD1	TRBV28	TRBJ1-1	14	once	CASSLGQGETEAFF	TGTGCCAGCAGCCTTGGACAGGGGGAAACTGAAGCTTTCTTT
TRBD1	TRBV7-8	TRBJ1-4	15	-	CASSRQGRENEKLFF	TGTGCCAGCAGCAGACAGGGGAGAGAAAATGAAAAACTGTTTTTT
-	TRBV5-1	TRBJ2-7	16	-	CASSLDLGHTFYEQYF	TGCGCCAGCAGCTTGGATTTGGGACACACTTTCTACGAGCAGTACTTC
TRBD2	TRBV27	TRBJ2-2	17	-	CASSLTSGVTNTGELFF	TGTGCCAGCAGTTTAACTAGCGGAGTCACGAACACCGGGGAGCTGTTTTTT
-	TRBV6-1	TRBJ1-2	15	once	CASSEEHTESYGYTF	TGTGCCAGCAGTGAAGAACACACGGAGTCCTATGGCTACACCTTC
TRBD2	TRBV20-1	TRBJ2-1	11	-	CSAYGGNEQFF	TGCAGTGCGTACGGGGGGAATGAGCAGTTCTTC
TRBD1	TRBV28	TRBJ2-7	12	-	CATGTAKGEQYF	TGTGCCACCGGGACAGCTAAGGGCGAGCAGTACTTC
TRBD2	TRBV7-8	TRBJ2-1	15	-	CASSFERLAGNEQFF	TGTGCCAGCAGCTTTGAGAGACTAGCGGGGAATGAGCAGTTCTTC
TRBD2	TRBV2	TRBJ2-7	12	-	CASNSGNYEQYF	TGTGCCAGCAATAGCGGGAACTACGAGCAGTACTTC
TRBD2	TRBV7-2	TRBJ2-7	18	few	CASSSSSAVLAGKYEQYF	TGTGCCAGCAGCTCGAGCTCGGCGGTGCTAGCGGGGAAGTACGAGCAGTACTTC
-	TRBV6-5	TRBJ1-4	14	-	CASRSRPENEKLFF	TGTGCCAGCAGATCTAGGCCCGAGAATGAAAAACTGTTTTTT
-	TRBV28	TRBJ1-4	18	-	CASSLGQRRMRVPQGLFF	TGTGCCAGCAGTTTAGGGCAGCGTAGAATGAGGGTCCCTCAAGGTCTGTTTTTT
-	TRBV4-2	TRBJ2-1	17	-	CASSSGGGVSSYNEQFF	TGTGCCAGCAGCTCGGGGGGCGGGGTAAGCTCCTACAATGAGCAGTTCTTC
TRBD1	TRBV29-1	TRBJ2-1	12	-	CSVGTGGKEQFF	TGCAGCGTGGGGACAGGGGGCAAAGAGCAGTTCTTC
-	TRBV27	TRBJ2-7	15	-	CASSPAGSARYEQYF	TGTGCCAGCAGCCCCGCGGGGAGTGCCCGATACGAGCAGTACTTC
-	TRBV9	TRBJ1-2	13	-	CASSSDGDYGYTF	TGTGCCAGCAGCTCCGACGGGGACTATGGCTACACCTTC
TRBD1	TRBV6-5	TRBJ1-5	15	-	CASSSGTGGIQPQHF	TGTGCCAGCAGTTCCGGGACAGGGGGCATCCAGCCCCAGCATTTT
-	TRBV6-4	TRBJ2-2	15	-	CASSISSANTGELFF	TGTGCCAGCAGTATCTCTAGTGCGAACACCGGGGAGCTGTTTTTT
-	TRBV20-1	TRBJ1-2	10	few	CSASQYGYTF	TGCAGTGCTAGTCAATATGGCTACACCTTC
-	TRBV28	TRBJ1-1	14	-	CASSHGGENTEAFF	TGTGCCAGCAGCCACGGGGGGGAGAACACTGAAGCTTTCTTT
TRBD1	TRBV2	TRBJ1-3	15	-	CASRGQGFSGNTIYF	TGTGCCAGCAGAGGACAGGGCTTCTCTGGAAACACCATATATTTT
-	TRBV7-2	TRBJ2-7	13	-	CASSLGHSSEQYF	TGTGCCAGCAGCTTAGGGCATAGCAGCGAGCAGTACTTC
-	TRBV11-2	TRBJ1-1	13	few	CASSLEFNSEAFF	TGTGCCAGCAGCTTGGAATTCAACAGTGAAGCTTTCTTT
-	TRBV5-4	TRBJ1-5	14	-	CASSPGLSNQPQHF	TGTGCCAGCAGCCCAGGGCTCAGCAATCAGCCCCAGCATTTT
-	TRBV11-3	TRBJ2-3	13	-	CASSRDSTDTQYF	TGTGCCAGCAGCCGAGACAGTACAGATACGCAGTATTTT
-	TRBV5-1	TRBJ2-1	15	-	CASSLLASNNNEQFF	TGCGCCAGCAGCTTATTAGCTTCCAATAACAATGAGCAGTTCTTC
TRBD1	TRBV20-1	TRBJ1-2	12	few	CSASPGGVGYTF	TGCAGTGCTAGTCCAGGGGGAGTTGGCTACACCTTC
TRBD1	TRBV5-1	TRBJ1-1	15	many	CASSLLQGQDTEAFF	TGCGCCAGCAGCTTGTTGCAGGGACAGGATACTGAAGCTTTCTTT
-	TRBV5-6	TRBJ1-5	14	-	CASSFFSRDQPQHF	TGTGCCAGCAGCTTTTTCAGTCGGGATCAGCCCCAGCATTTT
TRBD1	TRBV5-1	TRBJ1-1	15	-	CASSLGQGMNTEAFF	TGCGCCAGCAGCCTAGGACAGGGGATGAACACTGAAGCTTTCTTT
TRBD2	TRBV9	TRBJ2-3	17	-	CASSPGLAGGVADTQYF	TGTGCCAGCAGCCCCGGACTAGCGGGAGGAGTCGCAGATACGCAGTATTTT